The source of this T cell receptor beta chain is a study of T cells in Graves' hyperthyroidism and ophthalmopathy. Study background: Before treatment of any kind, peripheral blood was taken at initial diagnosis. Study results and limitations: A 13 V-J model separated ophthalmopathy from stable hyperthyroidism.

As for this clonotype: Its matching antigen is unknown.

CDR3 size: 14 residues. Germline values: CDR1 ENHRY, CDR2 SYGVKD. The junction had 9 bases not matched to a gene; V was cut back by 10 bases and J by 5 bases. Uncontrolled infection, other autoimmune disease, pregnancy or lactation excluded patients. PBMCs came from more than 8.5 ml fresh peripheral blood. Authors of the study amplified TCR beta CDR3 regions from RNA transcripts. The HTBI primer set drove a first-round RT-PCR of the TCR CDR3. MiXCR was run by TCRdb on the multiplex PCR reads, yielding one entry per CDR3 protein. The table includes 750,000 to 900,000 distinct CDR3 sequences, about two fifths detected once.

The sequenced material came from blood. This receptor was identified in a man aged 18 to 35 with Graves' hyperthyroidism. This chain connects TRBV10-3 to TRBJ1-1, with TRBD1 matching over 11 bases. The CDR3 DNA reads TGTGCCACCGGGACAGGGGGTGGTTGGACTGAAGCTTTCTTT. Its protein is CATGTGGGWTEAFF.